This record looks at one T cell receptor (beta chain) sequence and its context. The sample comes from a study of blood T cell repertoires in COVID-19. Study-wide background: The United States, Italy and Spain provided the acute and convalescent COVID-19 samples.

V gave up 6 bases and J gave up 5 bases; unmatched junction bases: 13. In germline, CDR1 is SGHAT, CDR2 FQNNGV. The CDR3 consists of 16 residues. Data came from immunoSEQ multiplex PCR; TCRdb stores just in-frame clones and leaves some out. The sample lists 210,000 or so clones; about 83% were seen once. Sequencing was performed on peripheral blood. V gene TRBV11-2 combines with J gene TRBJ2-5, with 9 bases fitting TRBD2. The receptor's source is a woman in her seventies with active or convalescent COVID-19. CDR3 in DNA: TGTGCCAGCAGAACTGGGGCGGGAGGGCCTGAGGAGACCCAGTACTTC. It codes for CASRTGAGGPEETQYF.